These T cell receptor beta chains were read from a single sample in a study of technical replicates of blood from a few donors. Profiled with immunoSEQ multiplex PCR; TCRdb holds only in-frame clones, not every one. In the table there are under 95,000 clones, roughly 90% of which are singletons. Sequenced input: T cells isolated from PBMCs. Every receptor here comes from a human donor in good health. CDR3s leave out the opening cysteine and the closing phenylalanine or tryptophan.

TRBJ2-4 | TRBV19 | ASSPIRDRELPKNIQY
TRBJ2-7 | TRBV5-6 | ASSLGGSSYEQY
TRBJ1-1 | TRBV30 | ACKGFMNTEAF
TRBJ2-3 | TRBV7-9 | ASSLAQGRERYTQY
TRBJ2-7 | TRBV28 | ASSLLAGAYEQY
TRBJ2-7 | TRBV2 | ASSLELAGDRLEQY
TRBJ2-7 | TRBV14 | ASSQALGAYEQY
TRBJ1-1 | TRBV18 | ASSPTGLTDTEAF
TRBJ2-3 | TRBV2 | ASIQFTDTQY
TRBJ2-7 | TRBV6-5 | ASTRGTTSYEQY
TRBJ1-5 | TRBV12-2 | AAYSEGLTGNQPQH
TRBJ2-7 | TRBV4-3 | ASSQGTGRHEQY
TRBJ2-2 | TRBV30 | AWSVRVTNTGELF
TRBJ2-1 | TRBV4-2 | ASSQYRGDEQF
TRBJ2-2 | TRBV6-1 | ASRGSSNTGELF
TRBJ1-5 | TRBV5-6 | ASSLWTSNQPQH
TRBJ1-2 | TRBV18 | ASSPSGGQGPNYGYT
TRBJ2-2 | TRBV7-2 | ASSTLTGTTGELF
TRBJ2-7 | TRBV5-1 | ASSLNVPTQSSSYEQY
TRBJ2-7 | TRBV27 | ASSYGGSPYEQY
TRBJ2-7 | TRBV7-7 | ASSLAPGHIYEQY
TRBJ2-7 | TRBV10-3 | AISTGYEQY
TRBJ1-4 | TRBV2 | ASSGQGGKLF
TRBJ2-1 | TRBV4-2 | ASSHGPGQNNEQF
TRBJ2-1 | TRBV28 | ASSLLAGGVGNEQF
TRBJ2-7 | TRBV7-2 | ASSLGLAGNYEQY
TRBJ2-2 | TRBV2 | ATMGQLTGELF
TRBJ1-2 | TRBV6-4 | APRKDREYGYT
TRBJ2-7 | TRBV20-1 | SALDSYEQY
TRBJ2-5 | TRBV4-2 | ASSKGPGTLETQY
TRBJ1-1 | TRBV27 | ASSLNRGNTEAF
TRBJ1-2 | TRBV5-1 | ASSYDGNYGYT
TRBJ1-5 | TRBV18 | ASSQRPGTGNQPQH
TRBJ1-2 | TRBV11-2 | ASSPRTGMAYGYT
TRBJ2-5 | TRBV19 | ASQGLAGEETQY
TRBJ2-2 | TRBV6-5 | ASTLYGELF
TRBJ2-5 | TRBV28 | ASSTTPDRSETQY
TRBJ1-2 | TRBV7-3 | ASSLALQGKDGYT
TRBJ1-2 | TRBV7-8 | ASSPFNYT
TRBJ2-3 | TRBV10-3 | AISGLADTDTQY
TRBJ2-1 | TRBV5-4 | ASSRRTSGYLANEQF
TRBJ2-7 | TRBV12-5 | ASGLAHTGPSLPSSSYEQY
TRBJ1-2 | TRBV4-3 | ASSHLDRDYGYT
TRBJ2-3 | TRBV10-3 | AISESGGRGGTQY
TRBJ1-5 | TRBV28 | ASGRGNQPQH
TRBJ2-1 | TRBV7-2 | ASSSGTGGLNEQF
TRBJ2-7 | TRBV18 | ASSPVHSSYEQY
TRBJ1-2 | TRBV5-8 | ASSINGHNYGYT
TRBJ2-3 | TRBV27 | ASSSQGITTDTQY